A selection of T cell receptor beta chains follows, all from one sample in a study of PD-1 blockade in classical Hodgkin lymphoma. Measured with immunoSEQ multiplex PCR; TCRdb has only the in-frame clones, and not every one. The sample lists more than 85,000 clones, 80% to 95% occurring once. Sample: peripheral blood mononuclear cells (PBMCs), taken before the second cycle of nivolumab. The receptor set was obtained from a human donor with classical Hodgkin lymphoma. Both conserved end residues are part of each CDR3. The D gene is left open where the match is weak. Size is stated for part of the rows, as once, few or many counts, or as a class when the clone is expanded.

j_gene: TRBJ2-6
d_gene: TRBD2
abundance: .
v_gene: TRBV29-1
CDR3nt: TGCAGCGTGACGGGACTAGCGGCCAGGGGGCCCTCTGGGGCCAACGTCCTGACTTTC
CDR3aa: CSVTGLAARGPSGANVLTF

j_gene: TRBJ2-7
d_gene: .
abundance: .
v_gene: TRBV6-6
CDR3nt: TGTGCCAGCACCGTCGAGGACGGCTACGAGCAGTACTTC
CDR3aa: CASTVEDGYEQYF

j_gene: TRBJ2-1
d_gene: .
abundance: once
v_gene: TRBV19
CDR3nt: TGTGCCAGTAGTCTACTAGAAGCTTCCTACAATGAGCAGTTCTTC
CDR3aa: CASSLLEASYNEQFF

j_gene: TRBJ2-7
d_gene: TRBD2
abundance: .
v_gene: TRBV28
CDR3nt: TGTGCCAGCAAGACTAGCGGGAGGGGGAGCTCCTACGAGCAGTACTTC
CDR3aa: CASKTSGRGSSYEQYF

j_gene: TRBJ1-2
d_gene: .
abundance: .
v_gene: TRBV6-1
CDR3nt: TGTGCCAGCAGTGAAACAGGAAACTATGGCTACACCTTC
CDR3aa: CASSETGNYGYTF

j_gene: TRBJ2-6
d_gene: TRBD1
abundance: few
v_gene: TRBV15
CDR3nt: TGTGCCACCAGTTCCCCGGGACAGGCGCCCTCTGGGGCCAACGTCCTGACTTTC
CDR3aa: CATSSPGQAPSGANVLTF

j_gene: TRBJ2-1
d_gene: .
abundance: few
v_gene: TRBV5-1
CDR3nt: TGCGCCAGCAGCGGGTCCGGGGGGCATGAGCAGTTCTTC
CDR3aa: CASSGSGGHEQFF

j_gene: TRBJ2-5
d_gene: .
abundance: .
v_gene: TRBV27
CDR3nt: TGTGCCAGCAGTTTATTGGGGAGAAAAGAGACCCAGTACTTC
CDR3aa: CASSLLGRKETQYF

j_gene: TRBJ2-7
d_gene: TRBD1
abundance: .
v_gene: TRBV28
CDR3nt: TGTGCCAGCAGTGAAACAGGGGCTAGCTCCTACGAGCAGTACTTC
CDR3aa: CASSETGASSYEQYF

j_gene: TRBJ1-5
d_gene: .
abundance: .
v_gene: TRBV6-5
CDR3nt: TGTGCCAGCAGTTCGCAGGGGTACAATCAGCCCCAGCATTTT
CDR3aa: CASSSQGYNQPQHF

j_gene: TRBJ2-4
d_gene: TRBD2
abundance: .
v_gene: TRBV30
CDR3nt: TGTGCCTGGAGTCGGCTCGCGGTGGGGGGGAACATTCAGTACTTC
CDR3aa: CAWSRLAVGGNIQYF

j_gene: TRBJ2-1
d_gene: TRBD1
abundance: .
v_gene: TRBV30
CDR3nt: TGTGCCTGGAGTGTAGTACAGGGGTACAATGAGCAGTTCTTC
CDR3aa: CAWSVVQGYNEQFF

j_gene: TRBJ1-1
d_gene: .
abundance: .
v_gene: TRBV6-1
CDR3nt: TGTGCCAGCAGTGATGAGGGGACGGGAAACACTGAAGCTTTCTTT
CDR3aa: CASSDEGTGNTEAFF

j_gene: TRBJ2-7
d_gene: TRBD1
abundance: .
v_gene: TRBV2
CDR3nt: TGTGCCAGCAGGCAACAGGGGTACGAGCAGTACTTC
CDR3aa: CASRQQGYEQYF

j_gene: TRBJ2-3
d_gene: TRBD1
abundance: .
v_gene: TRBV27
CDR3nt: TGTGCCAGCAGTCGGGACAGGGGAAGAGGCACAGATACGCAGTATTTT
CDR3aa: CASSRDRGRGTDTQYF

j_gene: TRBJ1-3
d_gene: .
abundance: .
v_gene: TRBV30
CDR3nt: TGTGCCTGGACTAGCACGACCCTGGGAAACACCATATATTTT
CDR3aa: CAWTSTTLGNTIYF

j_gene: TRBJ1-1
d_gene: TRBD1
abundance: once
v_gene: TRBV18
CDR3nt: TGTGCCAGCTCACCACCTAAGACAGGGCCTTTCTTTATGAACACTGAAGCTTTCTTT
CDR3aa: CASSPPKTGPFFMNTEAFF

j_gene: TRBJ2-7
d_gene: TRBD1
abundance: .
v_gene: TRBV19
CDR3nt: TGTGCCAGCGCTGGTGGGACAGGGCGATTTAAGCAGTACTTC
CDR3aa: CASAGGTGRFKQYF

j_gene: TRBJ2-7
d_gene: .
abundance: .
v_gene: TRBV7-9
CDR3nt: TGTGCCAGCAAAGGCGTCTCCTACGAGCAGTACTTC
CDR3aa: CASKGVSYEQYF

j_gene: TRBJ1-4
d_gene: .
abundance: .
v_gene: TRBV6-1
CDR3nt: TGTGCCAGCACTAGGGTGACTAATGAAAAACTGTTTTTT
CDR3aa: CASTRVTNEKLFF

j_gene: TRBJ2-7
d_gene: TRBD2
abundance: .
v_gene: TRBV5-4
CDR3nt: TGTGCCAGCAGCTTGGCTAGCGGGACCTACGAGCAGTACTTC
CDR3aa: CASSLASGTYEQYF

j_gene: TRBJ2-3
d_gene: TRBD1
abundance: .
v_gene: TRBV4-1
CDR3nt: TGCGCCAGCAGCCTCTCGAGGGGGCTGCTTAGCACAGATACGCAGTATTTT
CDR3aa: CASSLSRGLLSTDTQYF

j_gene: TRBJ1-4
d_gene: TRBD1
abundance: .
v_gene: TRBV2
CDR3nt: TGTGCCAGCAAGATGGGGAGGGGGCAGGAAAAACTGTTTTTT
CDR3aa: CASKMGRGQEKLFF

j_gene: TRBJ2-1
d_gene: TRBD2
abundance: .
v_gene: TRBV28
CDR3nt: TGTGCCAGCAGTTTATCGATGGGAGGGAGCGTGCAGTTCTTC
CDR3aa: CASSLSMGGSVQFF

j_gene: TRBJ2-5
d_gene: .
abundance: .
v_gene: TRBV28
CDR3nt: TGTGCCAGCAGTCAACGGGCCCAGTCGGAACAAGAGACCCAGTACTTC
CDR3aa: CASSQRAQSEQETQYF

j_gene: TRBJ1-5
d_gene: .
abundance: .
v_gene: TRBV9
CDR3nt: TGTGCCAGCAGCGGTGGACGGATCAATCAGCCCCAGCATTTT
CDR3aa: CASSGGRINQPQHF

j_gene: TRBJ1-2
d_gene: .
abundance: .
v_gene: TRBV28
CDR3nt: TGTGCCAGCCGCAGAGGTTTAAACTATGGCTACACCTTC
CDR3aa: CASRRGLNYGYTF

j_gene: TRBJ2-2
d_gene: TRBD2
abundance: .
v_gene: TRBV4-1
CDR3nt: TGCGCCAGCAGCCAAGGGCTGGGACTAAACACCGGGGAGCTGTTTTTT
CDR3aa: CASSQGLGLNTGELFF

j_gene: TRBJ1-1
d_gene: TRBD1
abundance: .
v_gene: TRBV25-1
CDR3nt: TGTGCCAGCACCAGCACAGGGGGCACTGAAGCTTTCTTT
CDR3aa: CASTSTGGTEAFF

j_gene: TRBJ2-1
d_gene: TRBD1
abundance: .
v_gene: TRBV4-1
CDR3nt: TGCGCCAGCAGCCTCCAGGGGGCCTGGTACAATGAGCAGTTCTTC
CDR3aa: CASSLQGAWYNEQFF

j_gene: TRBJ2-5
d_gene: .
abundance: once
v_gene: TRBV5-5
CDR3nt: TGTGCCAGCAGCTTAGTGCAAGAGACCCAGTACTTC
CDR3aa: CASSLVQETQYF

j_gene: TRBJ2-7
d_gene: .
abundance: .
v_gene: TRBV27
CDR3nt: TGTGCCAGCAGTTTAACCAGCGGCCTACGAGAGCAGTACTTC
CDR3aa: CASSLTSGLREQYF

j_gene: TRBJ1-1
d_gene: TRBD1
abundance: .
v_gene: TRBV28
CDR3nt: TGTGCCAGCAGTTTTGGACCCCTCGGACAGGGCGATGGCACTGAAGCTTTCTTT
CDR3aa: CASSFGPLGQGDGTEAFF

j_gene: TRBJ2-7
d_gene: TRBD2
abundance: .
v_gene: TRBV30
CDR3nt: TGTGCCTGGAGTGACTACGGGAGGTCGTACGAGCAGTACTTC
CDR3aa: CAWSDYGRSYEQYF

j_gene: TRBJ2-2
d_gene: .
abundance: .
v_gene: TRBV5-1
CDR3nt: TGCGCCAGCGCCGGTTCGGCGGGGCTGAACACCGGGGAGCTGTTTTTT
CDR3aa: CASAGSAGLNTGELFF

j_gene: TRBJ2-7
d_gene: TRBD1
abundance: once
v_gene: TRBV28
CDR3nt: TGTGCCAGCAGTTGGACAGGGTCTTCCTACGAGCAGTACTTC
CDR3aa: CASSWTGSSYEQYF